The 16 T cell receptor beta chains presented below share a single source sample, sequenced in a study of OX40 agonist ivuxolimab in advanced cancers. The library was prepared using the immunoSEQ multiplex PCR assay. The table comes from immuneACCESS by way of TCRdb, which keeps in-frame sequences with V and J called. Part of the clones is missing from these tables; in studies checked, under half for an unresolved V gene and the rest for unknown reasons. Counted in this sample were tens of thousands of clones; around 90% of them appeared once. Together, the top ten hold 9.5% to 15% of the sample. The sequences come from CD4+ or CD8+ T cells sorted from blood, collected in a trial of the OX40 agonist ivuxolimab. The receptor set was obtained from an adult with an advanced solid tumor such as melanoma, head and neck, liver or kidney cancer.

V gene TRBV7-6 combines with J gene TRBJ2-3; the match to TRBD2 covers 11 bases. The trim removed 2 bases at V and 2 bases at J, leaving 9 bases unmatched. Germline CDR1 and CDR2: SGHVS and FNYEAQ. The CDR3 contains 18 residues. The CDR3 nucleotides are TGTGCCAGCAGCTTAATAGCGGGAGGGCCGTTGGTCACAGATACGCAGTATTTT. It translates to CASSLIAGGPLVTDTQYF.

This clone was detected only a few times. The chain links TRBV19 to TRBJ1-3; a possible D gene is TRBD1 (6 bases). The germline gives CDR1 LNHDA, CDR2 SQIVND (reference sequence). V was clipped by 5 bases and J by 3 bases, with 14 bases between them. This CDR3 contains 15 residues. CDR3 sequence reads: CASSPFRGDGNTIYF. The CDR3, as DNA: TGTGCCAGTAGTCCGTTCAGGGGAGATGGAAACACCATATATTTT.

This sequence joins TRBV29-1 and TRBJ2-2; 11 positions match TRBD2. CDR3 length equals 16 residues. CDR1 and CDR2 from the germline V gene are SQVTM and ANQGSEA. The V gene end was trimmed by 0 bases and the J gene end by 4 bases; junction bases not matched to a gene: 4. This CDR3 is CSVEDKLAGGTGELFF. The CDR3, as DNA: TGCAGCGTTGAAGATAAGCTAGCGGGAGGCACCGGGGAGCTGTTTTTT.

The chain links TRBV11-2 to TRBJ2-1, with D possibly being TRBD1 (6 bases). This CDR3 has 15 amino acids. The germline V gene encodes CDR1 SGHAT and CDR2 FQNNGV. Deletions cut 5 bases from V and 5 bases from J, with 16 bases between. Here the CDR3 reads CASSPAPKGDNEQFF. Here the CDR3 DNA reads TGTGCCAGCAGCCCTGCCCCGAAGGGGGACAATGAGCAGTTCTTC.

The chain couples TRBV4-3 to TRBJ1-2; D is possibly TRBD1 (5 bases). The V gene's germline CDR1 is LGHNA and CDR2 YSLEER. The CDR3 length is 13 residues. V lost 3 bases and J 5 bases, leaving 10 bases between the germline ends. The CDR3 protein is CASSHSRGYGYTF. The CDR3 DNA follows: TGCGCCAGCAGCCACAGTCGGGGGTATGGCTACACCTTC.

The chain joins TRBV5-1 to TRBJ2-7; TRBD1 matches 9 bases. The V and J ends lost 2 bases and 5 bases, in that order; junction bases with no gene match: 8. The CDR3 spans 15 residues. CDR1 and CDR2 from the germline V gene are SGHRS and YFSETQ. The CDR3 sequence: CASSFRDRASDEQYF. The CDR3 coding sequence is TGCGCCAGCAGCTTCCGGGACAGGGCTAGCGACGAGCAGTACTTC. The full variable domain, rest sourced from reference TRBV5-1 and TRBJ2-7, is KAGVTQTPRYLIKTRGQQVTLSCSPISGHRSVSWYQQTPGQGLQFLFEYFSETQRNKGNFPGRFSGRQFSNSRSEMNVSTLELGDSALYLCASSFRDRASDEQYFGPGTRLTVT.

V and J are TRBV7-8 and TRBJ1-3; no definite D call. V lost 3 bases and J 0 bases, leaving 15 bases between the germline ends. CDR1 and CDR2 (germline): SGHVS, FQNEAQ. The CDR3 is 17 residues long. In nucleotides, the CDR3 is TGTGCCAGCAGCTTGGGTCTATTGGGAGGCTCTGGAAACACCATATATTTT. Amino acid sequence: CASSLGLLGGSGNTIYF.

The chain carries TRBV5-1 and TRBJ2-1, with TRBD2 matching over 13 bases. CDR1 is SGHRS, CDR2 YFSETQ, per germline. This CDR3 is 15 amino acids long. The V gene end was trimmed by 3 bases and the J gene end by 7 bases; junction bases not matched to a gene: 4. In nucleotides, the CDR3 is TGCGCCAGCAGCTCAGGACTAGCGGGAGCTAATGAGCAGTTCTTC. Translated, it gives CASSSGLAGANEQFF.

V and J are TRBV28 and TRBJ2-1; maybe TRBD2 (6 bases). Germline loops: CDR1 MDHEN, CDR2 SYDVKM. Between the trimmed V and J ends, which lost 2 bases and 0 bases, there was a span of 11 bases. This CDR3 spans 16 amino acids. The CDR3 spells CASSLGGFSSYNEQFF. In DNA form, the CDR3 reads TGTGCCAGCAGTTTAGGAGGGTTCAGCTCCTACAATGAGCAGTTCTTC.

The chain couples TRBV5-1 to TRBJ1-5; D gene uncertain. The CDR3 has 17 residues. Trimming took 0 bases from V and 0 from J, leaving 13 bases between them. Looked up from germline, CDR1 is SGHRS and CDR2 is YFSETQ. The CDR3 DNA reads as TGCGCCAGCAGCTTGGGTGCCCAGGACTATAGCAATCAGCCCCAGCATTTT. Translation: CASSLGAQDYSNQPQHF.

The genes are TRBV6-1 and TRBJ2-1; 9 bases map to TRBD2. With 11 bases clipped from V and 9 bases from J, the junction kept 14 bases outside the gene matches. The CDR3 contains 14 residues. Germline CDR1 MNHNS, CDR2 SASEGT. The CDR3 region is CAAEGASGVGEQFF. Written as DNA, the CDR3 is TGTGCCGCCGAAGGAGCTAGCGGGGTCGGTGAGCAGTTCTTC.

The CDR3 loop reads CASTPSGLAYNEQFF. The CDR3 region has the DNA TGTGCCAGTACCCCATCTGGGCTTGCCTACAATGAGCAGTTCTTC. This sequence joins TRBV19 and TRBJ2-1; D gene unclear. V lost 7 bases, J lost 2 bases, and 15 bases lay in between. This CDR3 contains 15 residues. The V gene's germline CDR1 is LNHDA and CDR2 SQIVND (reference sequence).

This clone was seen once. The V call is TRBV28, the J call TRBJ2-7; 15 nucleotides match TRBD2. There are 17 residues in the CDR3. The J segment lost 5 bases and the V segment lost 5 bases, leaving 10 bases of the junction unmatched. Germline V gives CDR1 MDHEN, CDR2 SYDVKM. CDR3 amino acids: CASSKPGLAGGDDEQYF. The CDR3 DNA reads TGTGCCAGCAGTAAACCGGGACTAGCGGGAGGAGACGACGAGCAGTACTTC.

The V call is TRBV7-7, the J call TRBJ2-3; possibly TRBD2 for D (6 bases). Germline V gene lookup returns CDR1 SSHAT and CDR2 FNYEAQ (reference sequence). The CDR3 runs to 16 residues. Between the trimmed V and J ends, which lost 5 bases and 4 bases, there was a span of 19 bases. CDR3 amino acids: CASSPGGGRNADTQYF. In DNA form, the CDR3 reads TGTGCCAGCAGCCCCGGTGGTGGGAGGAACGCAGATACGCAGTATTTT.

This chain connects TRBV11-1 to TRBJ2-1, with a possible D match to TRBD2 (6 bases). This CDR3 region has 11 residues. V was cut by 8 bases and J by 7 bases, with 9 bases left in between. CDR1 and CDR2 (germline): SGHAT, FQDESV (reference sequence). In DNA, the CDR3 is TGTGCCAGCCGGGAGCGAAATGAGCAGTTCTTC. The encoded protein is CASRERNEQFF. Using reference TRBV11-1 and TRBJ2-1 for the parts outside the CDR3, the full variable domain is EAEVAQSPRYKITEKSQAVAFWCDPISGHATLYWYRQILGQGPELLVQFQDESVVDDSQLPKDRFSAERLKGVDSTLKIQPAELGDSAMYLCASRERNEQFFGPGTRLTVL.

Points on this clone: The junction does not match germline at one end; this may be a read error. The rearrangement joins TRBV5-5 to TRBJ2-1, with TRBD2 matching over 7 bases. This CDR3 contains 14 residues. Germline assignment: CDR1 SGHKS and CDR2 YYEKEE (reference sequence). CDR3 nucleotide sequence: TGTGCCAGCGGTCTGACTAGCTCCCACAATGAGCAGTTCTTC. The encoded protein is CASGLTSSHNEQFF.